This TCR beta chain was sequenced in a study of PD-1 blockade in classical Hodgkin lymphoma. Only in-frame clones appear in the TCRdb table, and some are missing; sequencing was by immunoSEQ multiplex PCR. This table has some 96,000 clones, about four fifths appearing once. Trimming stripped 3 bases from V and 0 bases from J, with 9 bases between. Germline V lookup: CDR1 SGHNT, CDR2 YYREEE (reference sequence). This CDR3 is built from 14 residues. Every patient had relapsed following autologous stem cell transplantation, and cohorts differed in brentuximab vedotin exposure. The receptor was derived from a human donor with classical Hodgkin lymphoma. The chain recombines TRBV5-4 with TRBJ1-2; tentative D call: TRBD1 (6 bases). Specimen: peripheral blood mononuclear cells (PBMCs), collected before the second cycle of nivolumab. The CDR3 is CASSSDRANYGYTF. The CDR3 DNA follows: TGTGCCAGCAGCTCGGACAGAGCTAACTATGGCTACACCTTC.